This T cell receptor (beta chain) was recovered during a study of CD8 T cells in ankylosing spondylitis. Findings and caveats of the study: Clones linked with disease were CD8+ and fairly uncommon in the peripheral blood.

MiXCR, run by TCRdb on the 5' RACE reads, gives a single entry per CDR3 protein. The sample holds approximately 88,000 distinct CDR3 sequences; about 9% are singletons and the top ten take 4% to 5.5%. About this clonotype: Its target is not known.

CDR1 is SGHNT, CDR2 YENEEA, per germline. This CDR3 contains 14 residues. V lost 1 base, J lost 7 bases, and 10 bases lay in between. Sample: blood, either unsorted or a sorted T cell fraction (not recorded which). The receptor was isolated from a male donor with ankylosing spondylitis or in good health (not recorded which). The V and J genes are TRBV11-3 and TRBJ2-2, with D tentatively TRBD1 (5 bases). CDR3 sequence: CASSLGTNLGELFF. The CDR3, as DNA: TGTGCCAGCAGCTTAGGGACAAATCTCGGGGAGCTGTTTTTT.